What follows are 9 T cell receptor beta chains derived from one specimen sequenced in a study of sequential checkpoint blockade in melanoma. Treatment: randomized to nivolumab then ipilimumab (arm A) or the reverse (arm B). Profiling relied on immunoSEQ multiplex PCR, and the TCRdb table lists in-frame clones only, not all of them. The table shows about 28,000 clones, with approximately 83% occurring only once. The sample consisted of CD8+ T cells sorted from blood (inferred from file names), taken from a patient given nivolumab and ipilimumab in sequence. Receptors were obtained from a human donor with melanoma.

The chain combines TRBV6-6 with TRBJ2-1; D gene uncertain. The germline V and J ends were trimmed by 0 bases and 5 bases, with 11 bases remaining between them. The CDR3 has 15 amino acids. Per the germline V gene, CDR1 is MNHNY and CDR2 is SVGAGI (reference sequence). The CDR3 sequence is CASSYSSVRNNEQFF. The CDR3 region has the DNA TGTGCCAGCAGTTACTCGTCAGTGCGGAACAATGAGCAGTTCTTC.

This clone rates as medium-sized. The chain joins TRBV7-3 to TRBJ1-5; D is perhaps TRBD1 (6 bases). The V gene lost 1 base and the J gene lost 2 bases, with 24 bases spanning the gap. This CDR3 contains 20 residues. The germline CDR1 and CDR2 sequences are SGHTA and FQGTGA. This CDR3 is CASSLSGGSVRQIRNQPQHF. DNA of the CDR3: TGTGCCAGCAGCTTAAGTGGGGGCTCCGTGAGGCAAATCCGCAATCAGCCCCAGCATTTT.

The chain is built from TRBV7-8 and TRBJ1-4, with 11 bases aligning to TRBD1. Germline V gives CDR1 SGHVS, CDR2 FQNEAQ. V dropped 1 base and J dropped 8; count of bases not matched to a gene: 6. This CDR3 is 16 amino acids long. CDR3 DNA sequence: TGTGCCAGCAGCTTAGGGGACAGGGGGTGGGGGGAAAAACTGTTTTTT. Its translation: CASSLGDRGWGEKLFF.

CDR3: CASSPTEDSYGYTF. In DNA, the CDR3 is TGTGCCAGCAGCCCCACTGAGGACAGCTATGGCTACACCTTC. The rearrangement links TRBV7-9 to TRBJ1-2, with D perhaps matching TRBD1 (6 bases). CDR3 length equals 14 residues. The germline gives CDR1 SEHNR, CDR2 FQNEAQ (reference sequence). V gave up 5 bases and J gave up 4 bases, with 14 bases separating them.

CDR3 amino acids: CASSFGTGGEWTEAFF. DNA of the CDR3: TGTGCCAGCAGCTTCGGGACAGGGGGAGAATGGACTGAAGCTTTCTTT. V gene TRBV13 combines with J gene TRBJ1-1, with 11 positions matching TRBD1. CDR1 PRHDT and CDR2 FYEKMQ come from the germline V gene (reference sequence). Unmatched junction bases numbered 8, after V lost 3 bases and J lost 5 bases. CDR3 length: 16 residues.

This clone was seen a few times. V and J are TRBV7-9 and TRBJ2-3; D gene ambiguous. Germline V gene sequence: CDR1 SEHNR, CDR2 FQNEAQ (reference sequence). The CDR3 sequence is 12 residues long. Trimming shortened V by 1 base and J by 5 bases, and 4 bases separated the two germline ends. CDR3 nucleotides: TGTGCCAGCAGCTTAGTTATAGATACGCAGTATTTT. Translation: CASSLVIDTQYF.

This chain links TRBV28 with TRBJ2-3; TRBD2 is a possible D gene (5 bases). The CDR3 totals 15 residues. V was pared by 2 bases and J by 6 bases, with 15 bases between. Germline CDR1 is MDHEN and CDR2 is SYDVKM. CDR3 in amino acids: CASSLRGQVGDTQYF. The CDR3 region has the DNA TGTGCCAGCAGTTTACGGGGTCAGGTAGGGGATACGCAGTATTTT.

This chain's CDR3 is CASSEGLGQGHYSNQPQHF. The CDR3 DNA follows: TGTGCCAGCAGTGAAGGTTTGGGACAGGGACACTATAGCAATCAGCCCCAGCATTTT. The chain couples TRBV2 to TRBJ1-5; 9 nucleotides line up with TRBD1. Germline values: CDR1 SNHLY, CDR2 FYNNEI. V lost 1 base to trimming and J lost 0 bases; unmatched junction nucleotides: 10. The CDR3 loop spans 19 amino acids.

The CDR3 here is CASSQDPGAITEAFF. The CDR3 bases are TGCGCCAGCAGCCAAGATCCAGGGGCGATCACTGAAGCTTTCTTT. This chain uses TRBV4-3 with TRBJ1-1, with D tentatively TRBD1 (6 bases). Per the germline V gene, CDR1 is LGHNA and CDR2 is YSLEER. The CDR3 has 15 amino acids. V was pared by 0 bases and J by 4 bases, with 12 bases between.